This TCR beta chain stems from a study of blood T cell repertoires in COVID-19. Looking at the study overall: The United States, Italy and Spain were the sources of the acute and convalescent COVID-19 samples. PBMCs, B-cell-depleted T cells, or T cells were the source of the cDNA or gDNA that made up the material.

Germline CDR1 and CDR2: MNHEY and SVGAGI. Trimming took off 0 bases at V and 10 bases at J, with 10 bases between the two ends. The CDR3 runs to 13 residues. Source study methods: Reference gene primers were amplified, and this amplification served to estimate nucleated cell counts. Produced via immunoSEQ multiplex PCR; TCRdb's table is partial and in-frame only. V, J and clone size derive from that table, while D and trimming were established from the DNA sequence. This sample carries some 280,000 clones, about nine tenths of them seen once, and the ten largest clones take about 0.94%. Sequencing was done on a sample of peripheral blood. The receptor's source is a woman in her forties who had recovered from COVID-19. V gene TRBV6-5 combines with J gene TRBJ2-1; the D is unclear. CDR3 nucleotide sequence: TGTGCCAGCAGTTACTCTACAAGCAGGGAGCAGTTCTTC. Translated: CASSYSTSREQFF.